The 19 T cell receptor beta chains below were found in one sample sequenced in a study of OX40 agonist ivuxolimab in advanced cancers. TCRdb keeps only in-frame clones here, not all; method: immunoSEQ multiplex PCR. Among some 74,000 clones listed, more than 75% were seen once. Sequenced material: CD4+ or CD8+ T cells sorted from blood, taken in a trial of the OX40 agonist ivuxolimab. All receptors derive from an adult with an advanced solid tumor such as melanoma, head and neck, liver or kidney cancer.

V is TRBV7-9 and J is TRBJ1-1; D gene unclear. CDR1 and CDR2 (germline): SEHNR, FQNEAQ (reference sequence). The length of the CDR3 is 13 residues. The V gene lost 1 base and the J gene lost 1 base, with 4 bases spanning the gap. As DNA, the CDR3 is TGTGCCAGCAGCTTAGACCGGAACACTGAAGCTTTCTTT. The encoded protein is CASSLDRNTEAFF.

Written as DNA, the CDR3 is TGTGCCAGCAGCTTTTCCCATGACAGAGACAATGAGCAGTTCTTC. As protein: CASSFSHDRDNEQFF. The chain joins TRBV11-2 to TRBJ2-1, with D perhaps matching TRBD1 (5 bases). The germline V and J ends were trimmed by 3 bases and 5 bases, with 14 bases remaining between them. The germline gives CDR1 SGHAT, CDR2 FQNNGV. This CDR3 is 15 amino acids long.

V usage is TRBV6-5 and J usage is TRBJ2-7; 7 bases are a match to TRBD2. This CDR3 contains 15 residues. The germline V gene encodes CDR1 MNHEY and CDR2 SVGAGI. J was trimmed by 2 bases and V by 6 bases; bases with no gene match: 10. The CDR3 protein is CASSPAGTNPYEQYF. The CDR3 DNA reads TGTGCCAGCAGCCCCGCCGGGACTAACCCCTACGAGCAGTACTTC.

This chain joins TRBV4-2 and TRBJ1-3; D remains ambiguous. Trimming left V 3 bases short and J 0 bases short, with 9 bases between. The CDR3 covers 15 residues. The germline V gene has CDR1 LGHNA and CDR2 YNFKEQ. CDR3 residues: CASSHGLASGNTIYF. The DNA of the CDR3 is TGTGCCAGCAGCCACGGTCTTGCCTCTGGAAACACCATATATTTT.

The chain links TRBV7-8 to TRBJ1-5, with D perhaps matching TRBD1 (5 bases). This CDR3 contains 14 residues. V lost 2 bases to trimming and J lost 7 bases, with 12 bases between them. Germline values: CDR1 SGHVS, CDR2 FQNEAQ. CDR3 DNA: TGTGCCAGCAGCTTACAGGGTGTCGGCCAGCCCCAGCATTTT. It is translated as CASSLQGVGQPQHF.

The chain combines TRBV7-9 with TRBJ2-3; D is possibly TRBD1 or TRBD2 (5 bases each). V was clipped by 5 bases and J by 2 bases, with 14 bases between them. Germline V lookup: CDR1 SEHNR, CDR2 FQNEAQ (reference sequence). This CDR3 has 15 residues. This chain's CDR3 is CASSPRRDPTDTQYF. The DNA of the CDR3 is TGTGCCAGCAGCCCGAGAAGGGACCCCACAGATACGCAGTATTTT.

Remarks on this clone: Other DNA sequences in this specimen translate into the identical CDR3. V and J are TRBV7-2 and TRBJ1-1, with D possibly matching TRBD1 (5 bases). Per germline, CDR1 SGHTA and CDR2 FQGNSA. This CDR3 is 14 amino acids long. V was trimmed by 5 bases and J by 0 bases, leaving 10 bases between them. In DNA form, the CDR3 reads TGTGCCAGCAGCCCCGGGACGGTGAACACTGAAGCTTTCTTT. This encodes CASSPGTVNTEAFF.

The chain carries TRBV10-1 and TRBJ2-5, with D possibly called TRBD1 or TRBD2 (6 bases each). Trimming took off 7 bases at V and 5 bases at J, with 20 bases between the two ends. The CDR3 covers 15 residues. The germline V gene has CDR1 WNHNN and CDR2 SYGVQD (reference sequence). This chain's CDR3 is CASTPEGGNGETQYF. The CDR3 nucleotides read TGCGCCAGCACCCCCGAGGGGGGTAATGGGGAGACCCAGTACTTC.

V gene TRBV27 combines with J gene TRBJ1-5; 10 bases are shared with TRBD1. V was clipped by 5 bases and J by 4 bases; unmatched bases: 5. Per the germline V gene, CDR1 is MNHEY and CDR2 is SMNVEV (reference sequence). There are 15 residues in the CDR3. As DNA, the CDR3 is TGTGCCAGCAGTGACAGGGGGCTGCGGAATCAGCCCCAGCATTTT. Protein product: CASSDRGLRNQPQHF.

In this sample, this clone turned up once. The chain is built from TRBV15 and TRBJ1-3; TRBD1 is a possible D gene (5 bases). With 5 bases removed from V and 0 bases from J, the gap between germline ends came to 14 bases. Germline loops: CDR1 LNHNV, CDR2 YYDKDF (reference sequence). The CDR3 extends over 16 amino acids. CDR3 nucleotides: TGTGCCACCAGCGGCTGGGGACCGATCTCTGGAAACACCATATATTTT. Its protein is CATSGWGPISGNTIYF.

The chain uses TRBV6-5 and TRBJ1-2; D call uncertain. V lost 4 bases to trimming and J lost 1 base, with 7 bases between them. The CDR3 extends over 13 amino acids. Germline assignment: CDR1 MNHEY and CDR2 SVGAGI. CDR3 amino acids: CASSSPDNYGYTF. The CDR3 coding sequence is TGTGCCAGCAGTTCACCAGATAACTATGGCTACACCTTC.

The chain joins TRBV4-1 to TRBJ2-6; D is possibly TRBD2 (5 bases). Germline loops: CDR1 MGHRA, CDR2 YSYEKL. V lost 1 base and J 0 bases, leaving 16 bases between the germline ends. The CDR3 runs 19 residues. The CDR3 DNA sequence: TGCGCCAGCAGCCAAGGACGGGGTGAGAGTATCTCTGGGGCCAACGTCCTGACTTTC. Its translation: CASSQGRGESISGANVLTF.

As DNA, the CDR3 is TGTGCCATCCAGCGGGGACAGGGGAACACCGGGGAGCTGTTTTTT. Translation: CAIQRGQGNTGELFF. The chain couples TRBV6-5 to TRBJ2-2, with TRBD1 matching 9 bases. Germline trimming cut 10 bases from V and 1 base from J; bases unmatched to any gene: 7. The CDR3 has 15 residues. CDR1 is MNHEY, CDR2 SVGAGI, per germline.

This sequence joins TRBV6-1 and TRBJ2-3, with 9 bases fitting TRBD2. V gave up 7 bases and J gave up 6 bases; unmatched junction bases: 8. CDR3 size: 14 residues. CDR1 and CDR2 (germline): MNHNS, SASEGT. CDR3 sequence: CASTQSGRSDTQYF. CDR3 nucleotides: TGTGCCAGCACCCAGAGCGGGAGGTCTGATACGCAGTATTTT.

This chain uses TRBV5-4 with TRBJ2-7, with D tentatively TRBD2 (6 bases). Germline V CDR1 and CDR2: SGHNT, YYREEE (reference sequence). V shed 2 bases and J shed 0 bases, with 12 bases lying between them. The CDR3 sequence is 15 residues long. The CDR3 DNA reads TGTGCCAGCAGCTTCGGCGGGATAACCTCCTACGAGCAGTACTTC. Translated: CASSFGGITSYEQYF. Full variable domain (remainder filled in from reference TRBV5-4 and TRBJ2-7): ETGVTQSPTHLIKTRGQQVTLRCSSQSGHNTVSWYQQALGQGPQFIFQYYREEENGRGNFPPRFSGLQFPNYSSELNVNALELDDSALYLCASSFGGITSYEQYFGPGTRLTVT.

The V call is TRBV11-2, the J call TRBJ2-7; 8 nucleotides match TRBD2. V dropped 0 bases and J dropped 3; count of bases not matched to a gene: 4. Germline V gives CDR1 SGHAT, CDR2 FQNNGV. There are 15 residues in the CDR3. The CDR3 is CASSLDRGTSYEQYF. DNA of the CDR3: TGTGCCAGCAGCTTAGATCGTGGGACTAGCTACGAGCAGTACTTC.

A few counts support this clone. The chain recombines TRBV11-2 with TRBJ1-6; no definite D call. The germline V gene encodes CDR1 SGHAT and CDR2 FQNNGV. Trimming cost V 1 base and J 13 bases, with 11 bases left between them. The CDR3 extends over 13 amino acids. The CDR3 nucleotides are TGTGCCAGCAGCTTAGCACGGACGTCTCCCCTCCACTTT. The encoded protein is CASSLARTSPLHF.

CDR3 sequence reads: CASSIVTGRTEAFF. The CDR3 DNA reads as TGTGCCAGTAGTATCGTGACAGGGAGGACTGAAGCTTTCTTT. J is TRBJ1-1 and V is TRBV19; TRBD1 matches 7 bases. V shed 3 bases and J 5 bases; nucleotides not matched to a gene: 6. Germline values: CDR1 LNHDA, CDR2 SQIVND (reference sequence). CDR3 length: 14 residues. Drawing the rest from reference TRBV19 and TRBJ1-1, the complete variable domain is DGGITQSPKYLFRKEGQNVTLSCEQNLNHDAMYWYRQDPGQGLRLIYYSQIVNDFQKGDIAEGYSVSREKKESFPLTVTSAQKNPTAFYLCASSIVTGRTEAFFGQGTRLTVV.

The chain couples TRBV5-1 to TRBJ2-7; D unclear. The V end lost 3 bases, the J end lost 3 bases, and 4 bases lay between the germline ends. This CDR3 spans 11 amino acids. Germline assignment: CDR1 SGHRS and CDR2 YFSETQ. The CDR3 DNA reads TGCGCCAGCAGCTCCGACTACGAGCAGTACTTC. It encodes CASSSDYEQYF.